Listed here are 18 T cell receptor beta chains from one sample, sequenced in a study of a mutant IDH1 vaccine in newly diagnosed glioma. TCRdb's copy holds only in-frame clones and misses some; the assay was immunoSEQ multiplex PCR. The sample lists 20,000 to 30,000 clones; about nine tenths were seen once. The time point is: baseline, week 1 (first vaccination visit). Treatment in this sample: pre-vaccination baseline after standard-of-care therapy. This specimen was PBMCs, taken from a glioma patient treated with radiotherapy, temozolomide or both. Source of these receptors: a man aged 25 to 45 with glioma.

The V and J genes are TRBV5-1 and TRBJ1-2; 7 bases fit TRBD1. Per germline, CDR1 SGHRS and CDR2 YFSETQ. Losses at the gene ends were 8 bases for V and 3 bases for J; bases not matched to a gene: 10. The CDR3 is 14 residues long. CDR3 sequence reads: CASSVTGSDYGYTF. The CDR3 coding sequence is TGCGCCAGTAGCGTGACAGGGTCGGACTATGGCTACACCTTC.

This clone was detected once. CDR3 region: CASRGQGSDIQYF. The CDR3 DNA is TGTGCCAGTAGGGGGCAGGGGTCTGACATTCAGTACTTC. This chain connects TRBV19 to TRBJ2-4; possible D gene TRBD1, 6 bases. CDR1 and CDR2 from the germline V gene are LNHDA and SQIVND (reference sequence). The CDR3 contains 13 residues. The V end lost 6 bases, the J end lost 8 bases, and 14 bases lay between the germline ends.

V gene TRBV27 combines with J gene TRBJ2-7; D unclear. The CDR3 is 11 residues long. Germline values: CDR1 MNHEY, CDR2 SMNVEV (reference sequence). V was cut by 8 bases and J by 0 bases, with 5 bases left in between. CDR3 DNA sequence: TGTGCCAGCCTCCGCTCCTACGAGCAGTACTTC. It specifies CASLRSYEQYF.

V gene TRBV4-1 combines with J gene TRBJ1-1; unclear D gene. CDR3 length equals 14 residues. V was clipped by 1 base and J by 4 bases, with 10 bases between them. Germline loops: CDR1 MGHRA, CDR2 YSYEKL. The CDR3, as DNA: TGCGCCAGCAGCCAAGTAGCCCGGGGCACTGAAGCTTTCTTT. Amino acid sequence: CASSQVARGTEAFF.

The chain joins TRBV6-1 to TRBJ1-2, with no clear D. The CDR3 totals 13 residues. The V gene lost 7 bases and the J gene lost 5 bases, with 14 bases spanning the gap. Germline lookup yields CDR1 MNHNS and CDR2 SASEGT. The CDR3 region is CASIPRTVYGYTF. The CDR3 DNA reads TGTGCCAGCATCCCAAGGACGGTATATGGCTACACCTTC.

This chain connects TRBV29-1 to TRBJ2-5; 8 bases align to TRBD1. The CDR3 has 14 residues. The trim removed 1 base at V and 1 base at J, leaving 2 bases unmatched. Per germline, CDR1 SQVTM and CDR2 ANQGSEA. The CDR3 sequence is CSVEGDRPQETQYF. The CDR3 coding sequence is TGCAGCGTTGAAGGGGACAGGCCCCAAGAGACCCAGTACTTC.

This chain joins TRBV9 and TRBJ1-1; D is ambiguous. Germline CDR1 SGDLS, CDR2 YYNGEE. The CDR3 contains 12 residues. V gave up 3 bases and J gave up 0 bases, with 3 bases separating them. As DNA, the CDR3 is TGTGCCAGCAGCGCGATGAACACTGAAGCTTTCTTT. This encodes CASSAMNTEAFF.

This clone appeared a single time. This chain connects TRBV5-5 to TRBJ1-2; D is perhaps TRBD1 (5 bases). Germline V CDR1 and CDR2: SGHKS, YYEKEE (reference sequence). The CDR3 totals 13 residues. V lost 4 bases, J lost 4 bases, and 11 bases lay in between. CDR3 residues: CASSLQESYGYTF. The CDR3 nucleotides read TGTGCCAGCAGCCTACAGGAATCCTATGGCTACACCTTC. The entire variable domain, with the rest obtained from reference TRBV5-5 and TRBJ1-2, is as follows: DAGVTQSPTHLIKTRGQQVTLRCSPISGHKSVSWYQQVLGQGPQFIFQYYEKEERGRGNFPDRFSARQFPNYSSELNVNALLLGDSALYLCASSLQESYGYTFGSGTRLTVV.

The rearrangement joins TRBV6-1 to TRBJ1-4; D is unclear. The CDR3 is 15 amino acids. V lost 6 bases, J lost 5 bases, and 16 bases lay in between. The germline gives CDR1 MNHNS, CDR2 SASEGT. CDR3 in DNA: TGTGCCAGCAGATTGCGCCCGGCCGAAAATGAAAAACTGTTTTTT. Its protein is CASRLRPAENEKLFF.

The chain couples TRBV29-1 to TRBJ1-1, with D possibly matching TRBD1 (5 bases). The CDR3 runs to 12 residues. V lost 2 bases, J lost 6 bases, and 10 bases lay in between. CDR1 SQVTM and CDR2 ANQGSEA come from the germline V gene. Here the CDR3 reads CSVERAGAEAFF. The DNA of the CDR3 is TGCAGCGTTGAACGGGCGGGGGCTGAAGCTTTCTTT. Based on the CDR3 plus reference TRBV29-1 and TRBJ1-1, the full variable domain is SAVISQKPSRDICQRGTSLTIQCQVDSQVTMMFWYRQQPGQSLTLIATANQGSEATYESGFVIDKFPISRPNLTFSTLTVSNMSPEDSSIYLCSVERAGAEAFFGQGTRLTVV.

The genes are TRBV5-1 and TRBJ2-1, with no clear D. The V gene's germline CDR1 is SGHRS and CDR2 YFSETQ. The CDR3 spans 13 residues. Trimming removed 0 bases at V and 6 bases at J, with 7 bases between. CDR3 nucleotide sequence: TGCGCCAGCAGCTTGGGGACCCTCAATGAGCAGTTCTTC. It yields the protein CASSLGTLNEQFF.

The rearrangement links TRBV9 to TRBJ1-1; tentative D call: TRBD1 (6 bases). Trimming cost V 2 bases and J 5 bases, with 13 bases left between them. From germline, CDR1 is SGDLS and CDR2 YYNGEE. The CDR3 is made up of 14 amino acids. The CDR3 region has the DNA TGTGCCAGCAGCGTTCAGGGGTACGGGACTGAAGCTTTCTTT. It is translated as CASSVQGYGTEAFF.

The chain couples TRBV2 to TRBJ2-5, with 7 bases matching TRBD1. Germline V lookup: CDR1 SNHLY, CDR2 FYNNEI. The V and J ends lost 8 bases and 3 bases, in that order; junction bases with no gene match: 6. CDR3 length: 13 residues. The CDR3 DNA reads TGTGCCAGCGGAGGCAGGGGGAAAGAGACCCAGTACTTC. Protein: CASGGRGKETQYF.

The chain carries TRBV2 and TRBJ2-2, with TRBD1 matching over 8 bases. CDR1 SNHLY and CDR2 FYNNEI come from the germline V gene. This CDR3 is 16 amino acids long. V trimming: 6 bases; J trimming: 3 bases; junction bases outside the gene matches: 9. Here the CDR3 reads CASSEIKQGDTGELFF. As DNA, the CDR3 is TGTGCCAGCAGCGAAATAAAACAGGGGGACACCGGGGAGCTGTTTTTT.

This clone was seen a few times. The chain couples TRBV2 to TRBJ1-5; D remains unclear. There are 15 residues in the CDR3. V was clipped by 6 bases and J by 1 base, with 13 bases between them. The germline V gene encodes CDR1 SNHLY and CDR2 FYNNEI. The CDR3 nucleotides are TGTGCCAGCAGGAAAGGGAGAGAGAGCAATCAGCCCCAGCATTTT. Translated: CASRKGRESNQPQHF.

The chain employs TRBV5-1 and TRBJ1-1; 8 bases match TRBD1. This CDR3 is built from 18 residues. Germline trimming cut 6 bases from V and 0 bases from J; bases unmatched to any gene: 16. The germline gives CDR1 SGHRS, CDR2 YFSETQ. The CDR3 bases are TGCGCCAGCACCCCGAATTGGGGGACAGGTATAATGAACACTGAAGCTTTCTTT. Amino acid sequence: CASTPNWGTGIMNTEAFF.

The V and J genes are TRBV19 and TRBJ2-6; unclear D gene. Germline V CDR1 and CDR2: LNHDA, SQIVND (reference sequence). The CDR3 totals 15 residues. Trimming left V 2 bases short and J 2 bases short, with 7 bases between. The CDR3 here is CASSIIGTGANVLTF. The CDR3 DNA reads as TGTGCCAGTAGTATAATAGGGACTGGGGCCAACGTCCTGACTTTC.

The CDR3 loop reads CASSVDPTSPGELFF. CDR3 in DNA: TGTGCCAGCAGCGTTGACCCTACTAGCCCCGGGGAGCTGTTTTTT. This chain joins TRBV9 and TRBJ2-2; TRBD2 might be the D (6 bases). CDR1 SGDLS and CDR2 YYNGEE come from the germline V gene. With 2 bases removed from V and 6 bases from J, the gap between germline ends came to 14 bases. This CDR3 is built from 15 residues.